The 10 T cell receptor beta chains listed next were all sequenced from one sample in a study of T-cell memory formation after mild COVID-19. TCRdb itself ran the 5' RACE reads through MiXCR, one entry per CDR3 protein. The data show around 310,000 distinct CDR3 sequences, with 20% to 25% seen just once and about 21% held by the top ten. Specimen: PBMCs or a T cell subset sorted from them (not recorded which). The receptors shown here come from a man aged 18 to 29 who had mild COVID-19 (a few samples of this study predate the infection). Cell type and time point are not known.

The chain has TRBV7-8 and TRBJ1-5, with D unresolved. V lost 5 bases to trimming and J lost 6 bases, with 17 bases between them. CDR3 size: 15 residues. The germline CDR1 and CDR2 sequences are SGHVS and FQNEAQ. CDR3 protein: CASSARWTEGQPQHF. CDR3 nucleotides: TGTGCCAGCAGCGCCAGGTGGACGGAGGGTCAGCCCCAGCATTTT.

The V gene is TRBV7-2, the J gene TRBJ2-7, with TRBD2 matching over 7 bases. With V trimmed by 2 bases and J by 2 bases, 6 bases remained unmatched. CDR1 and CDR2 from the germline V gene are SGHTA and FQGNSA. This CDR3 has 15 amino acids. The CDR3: CASSLQRGSPYEQYF. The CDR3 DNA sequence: TGTGCCAGCAGCTTACAGCGGGGTTCCCCCTACGAGCAGTACTTC.

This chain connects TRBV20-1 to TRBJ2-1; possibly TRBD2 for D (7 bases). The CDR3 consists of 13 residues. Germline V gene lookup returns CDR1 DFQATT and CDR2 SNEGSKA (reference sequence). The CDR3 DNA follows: TGCAGCTTCAGTGGGGGGGGGCACAATGAGCAGTTCTTC. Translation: CSFSGGGHNEQFF.

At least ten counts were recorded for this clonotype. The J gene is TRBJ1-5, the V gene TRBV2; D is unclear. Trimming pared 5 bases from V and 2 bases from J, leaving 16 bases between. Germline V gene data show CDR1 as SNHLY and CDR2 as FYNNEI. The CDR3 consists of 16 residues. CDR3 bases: TGTGCCAGCAGTTTTAGTTCAAACCGCGGCAATCAGCCCCAGCATTTT. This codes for CASSFSSNRGNQPQHF. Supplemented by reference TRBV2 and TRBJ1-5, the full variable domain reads EPEVTQTPSHQVTQMGQEVILRCVPISNHLYFYWYRQILGQKVEFLVSFYNNEISEKSEIFDDQFSVERPDGSNFTLKIRSTKLEDSAMYFCASSFSSNRGNQPQHFGDGTRLSIL.

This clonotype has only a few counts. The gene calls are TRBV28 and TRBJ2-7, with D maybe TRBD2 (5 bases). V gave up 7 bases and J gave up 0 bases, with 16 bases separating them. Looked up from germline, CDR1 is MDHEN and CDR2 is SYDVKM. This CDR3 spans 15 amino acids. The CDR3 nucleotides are TGTGCCAGCACAGCGGCAGCAGCCCCCTCCTACGAGCAGTACGTC. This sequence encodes CASTAAAAPSYEQYV.

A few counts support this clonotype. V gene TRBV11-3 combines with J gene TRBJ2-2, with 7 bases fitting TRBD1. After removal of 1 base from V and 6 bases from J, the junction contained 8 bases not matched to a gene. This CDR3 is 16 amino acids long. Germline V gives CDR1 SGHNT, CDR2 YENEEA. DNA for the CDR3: TGTGCCAGCAGCTTAGGCCCTGAAAGGGGGCCCGGGGAGCTGTTTTTT. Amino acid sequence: CASSLGPERGPGELFF.

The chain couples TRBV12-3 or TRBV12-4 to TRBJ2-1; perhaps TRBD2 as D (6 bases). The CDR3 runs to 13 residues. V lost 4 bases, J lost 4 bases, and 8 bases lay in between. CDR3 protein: CASSWRGYNEQFF. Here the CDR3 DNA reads TGTGCCAGCAGTTGGAGGGGTTACAATGAGCAGTTCTTC.

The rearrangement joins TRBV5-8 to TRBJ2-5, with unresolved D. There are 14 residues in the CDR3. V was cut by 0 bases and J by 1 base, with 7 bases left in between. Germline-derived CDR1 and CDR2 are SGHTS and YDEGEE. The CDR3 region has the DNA TGTGCCAGCAGCTTGGCCGCGGTCCAAGAGACCCAGTACTTC. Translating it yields CASSLAAVQETQYF.

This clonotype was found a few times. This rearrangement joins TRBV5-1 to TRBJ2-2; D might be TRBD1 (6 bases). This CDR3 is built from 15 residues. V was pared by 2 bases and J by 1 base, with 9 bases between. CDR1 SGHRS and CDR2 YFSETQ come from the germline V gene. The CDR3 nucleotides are TGCGCCAGCAGCTTCGCGACAGGGAACACCGGGGAGCTGTTTTTT. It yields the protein CASSFATGNTGELFF.

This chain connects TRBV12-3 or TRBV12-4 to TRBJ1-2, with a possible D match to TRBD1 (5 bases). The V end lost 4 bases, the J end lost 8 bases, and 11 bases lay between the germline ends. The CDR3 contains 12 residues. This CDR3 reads CASSSPGMGYTF. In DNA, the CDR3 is TGTGCCAGCAGTTCTCCAGGGATGGGCTACACCTTC.